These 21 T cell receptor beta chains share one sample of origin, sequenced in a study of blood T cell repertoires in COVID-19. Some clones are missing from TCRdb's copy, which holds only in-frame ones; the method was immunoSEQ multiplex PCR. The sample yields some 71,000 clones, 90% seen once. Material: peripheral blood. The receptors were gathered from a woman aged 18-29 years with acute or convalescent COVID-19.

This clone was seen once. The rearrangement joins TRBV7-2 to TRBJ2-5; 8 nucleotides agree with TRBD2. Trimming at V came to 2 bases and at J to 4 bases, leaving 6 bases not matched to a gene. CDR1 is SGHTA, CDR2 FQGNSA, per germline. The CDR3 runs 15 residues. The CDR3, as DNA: TGTGCCAGCAGCTTAAGTATCGGGGGGGGAGAGACCCAGTACTTC. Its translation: CASSLSIGGGETQYF.

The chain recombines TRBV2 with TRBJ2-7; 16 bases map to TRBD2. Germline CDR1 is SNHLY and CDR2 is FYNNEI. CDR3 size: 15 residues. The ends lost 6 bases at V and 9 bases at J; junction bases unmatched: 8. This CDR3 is CASRAQGLAGGTQYF. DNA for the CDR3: TGTGCCAGCAGAGCGCAGGGACTAGCGGGAGGGACGCAGTACTTC.

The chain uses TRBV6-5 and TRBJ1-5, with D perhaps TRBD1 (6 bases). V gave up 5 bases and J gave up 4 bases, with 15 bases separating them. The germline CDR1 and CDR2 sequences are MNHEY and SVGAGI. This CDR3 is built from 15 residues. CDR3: CASSTQGGTNQPQHF. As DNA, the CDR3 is TGTGCCAGCAGTACCCAAGGGGGTACGAATCAGCCCCAGCATTTT.

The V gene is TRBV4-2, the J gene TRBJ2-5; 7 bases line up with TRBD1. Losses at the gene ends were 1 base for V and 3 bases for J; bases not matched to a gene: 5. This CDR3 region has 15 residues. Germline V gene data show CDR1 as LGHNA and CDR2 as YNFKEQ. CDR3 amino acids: CASSQGLGTEETQYF. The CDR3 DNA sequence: TGTGCCAGCAGCCAAGGACTCGGGACAGAAGAGACCCAGTACTTC.

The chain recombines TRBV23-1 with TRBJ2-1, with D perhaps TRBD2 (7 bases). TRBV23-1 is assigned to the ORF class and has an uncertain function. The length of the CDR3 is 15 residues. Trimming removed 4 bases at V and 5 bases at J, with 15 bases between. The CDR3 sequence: CASSLPRGGNNEQFF. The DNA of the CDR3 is TGCGCCAGCAGTCTCCCCAGGGGAGGGAACAATGAGCAGTTCTTC.

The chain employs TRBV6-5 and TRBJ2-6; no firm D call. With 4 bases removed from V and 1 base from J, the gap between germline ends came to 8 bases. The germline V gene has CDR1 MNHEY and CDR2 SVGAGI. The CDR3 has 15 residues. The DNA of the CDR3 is TGTGCCAGCAGTTTCCGAACATCTGGGGCCAACGTCCTGACTTTC. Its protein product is CASSFRTSGANVLTF.

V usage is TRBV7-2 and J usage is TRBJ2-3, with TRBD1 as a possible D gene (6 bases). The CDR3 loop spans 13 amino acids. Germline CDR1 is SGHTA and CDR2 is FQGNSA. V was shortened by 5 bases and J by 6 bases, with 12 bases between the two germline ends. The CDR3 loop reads CASSVGQPDTQYF. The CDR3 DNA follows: TGTGCCAGCAGCGTAGGACAGCCGGATACGCAGTATTTT.

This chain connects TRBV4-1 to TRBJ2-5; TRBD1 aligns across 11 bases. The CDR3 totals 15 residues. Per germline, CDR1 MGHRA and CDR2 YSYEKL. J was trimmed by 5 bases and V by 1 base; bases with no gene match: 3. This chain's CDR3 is CASSQGTGGGETQYF. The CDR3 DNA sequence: TGCGCCAGCAGCCAAGGGACAGGGGGCGGGGAGACCCAGTACTTC.

Here the CDR3 reads CASSRQLGQGTEAFF. CDR3 DNA sequence: TGTGCCAGCAGCCGTCAACTTGGGCAGGGAACTGAAGCTTTCTTT. The chain combines TRBV6-5 with TRBJ1-1; maybe TRBD1 (5 bases). This CDR3 region has 15 residues. The V end was cut by 6 bases, the J end by 5 bases, with 19 bases between. The germline V gene encodes CDR1 MNHEY and CDR2 SVGAGI.

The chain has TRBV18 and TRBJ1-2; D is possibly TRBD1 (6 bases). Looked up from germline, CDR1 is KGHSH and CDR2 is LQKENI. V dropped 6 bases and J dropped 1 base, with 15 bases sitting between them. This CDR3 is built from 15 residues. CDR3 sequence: CASSQETGFNYGYTF. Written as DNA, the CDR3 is TGTGCCAGCTCGCAAGAAACAGGGTTTAACTATGGCTACACCTTC.

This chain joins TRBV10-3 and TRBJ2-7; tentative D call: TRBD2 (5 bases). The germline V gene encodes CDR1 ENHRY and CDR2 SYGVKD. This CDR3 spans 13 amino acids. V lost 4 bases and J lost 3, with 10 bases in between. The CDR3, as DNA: TGTGCCATCAGTGGGGGTGGAGGCTACGAGCAGTACTTC. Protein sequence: CAISGGGGYEQYF.

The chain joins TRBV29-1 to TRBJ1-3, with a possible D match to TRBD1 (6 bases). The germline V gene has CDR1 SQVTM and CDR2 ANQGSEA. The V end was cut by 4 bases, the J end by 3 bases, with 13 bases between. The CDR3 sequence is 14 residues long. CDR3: CSVVIQGIGNTIYF. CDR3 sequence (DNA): TGCAGCGTTGTTATTCAGGGGATTGGAAACACCATATATTTT.

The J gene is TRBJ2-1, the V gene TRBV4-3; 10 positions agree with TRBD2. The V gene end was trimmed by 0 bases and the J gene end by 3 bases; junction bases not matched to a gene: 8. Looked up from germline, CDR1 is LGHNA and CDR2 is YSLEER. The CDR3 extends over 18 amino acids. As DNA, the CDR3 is TGCGCCAGCAGCCAAGAGAGTGGGCTAGCGGGAGTCTACAATGAGCAGTTCTTC. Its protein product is CASSQESGLAGVYNEQFF.

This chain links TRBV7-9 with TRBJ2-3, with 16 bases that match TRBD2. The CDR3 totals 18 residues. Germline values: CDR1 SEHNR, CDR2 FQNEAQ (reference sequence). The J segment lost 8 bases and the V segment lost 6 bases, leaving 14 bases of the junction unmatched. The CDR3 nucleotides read TGTGCCAGCAGTTGGGGACTAGCGGGGGGGCCCGCGGATGGTACGCAGTATTTT. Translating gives CASSWGLAGGPADGTQYF.

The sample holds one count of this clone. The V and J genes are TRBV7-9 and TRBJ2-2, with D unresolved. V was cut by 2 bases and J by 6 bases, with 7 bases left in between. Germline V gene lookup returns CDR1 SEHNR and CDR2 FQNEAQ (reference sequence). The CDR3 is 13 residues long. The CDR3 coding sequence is TGTGCCAGCAGCTTAAACGAGGCCGGGGAGCTGTTTTTT. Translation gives CASSLNEAGELFF.

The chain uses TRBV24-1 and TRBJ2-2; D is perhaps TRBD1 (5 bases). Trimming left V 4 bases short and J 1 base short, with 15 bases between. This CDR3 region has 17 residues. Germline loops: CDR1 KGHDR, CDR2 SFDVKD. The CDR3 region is CATSDPAGSQNTGELFF. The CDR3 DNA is TGTGCCACCAGTGACCCCGCAGGGTCCCAGAACACCGGGGAGCTGTTTTTT.

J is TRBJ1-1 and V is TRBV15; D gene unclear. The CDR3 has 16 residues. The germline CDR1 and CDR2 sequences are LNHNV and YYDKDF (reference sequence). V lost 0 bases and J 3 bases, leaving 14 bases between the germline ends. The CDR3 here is CATSRDLEAKDTEAFF. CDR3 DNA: TGTGCCACCAGCAGAGATCTAGAGGCTAAGGACACTGAAGCTTTCTTT.

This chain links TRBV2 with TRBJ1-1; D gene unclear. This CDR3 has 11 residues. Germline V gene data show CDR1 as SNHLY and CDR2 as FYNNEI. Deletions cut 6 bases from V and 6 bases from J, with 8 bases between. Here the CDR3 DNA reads TGTGCCAGCAGGGTCAGATCTGAAGCTTTCTTT. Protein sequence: CASRVRSEAFF.

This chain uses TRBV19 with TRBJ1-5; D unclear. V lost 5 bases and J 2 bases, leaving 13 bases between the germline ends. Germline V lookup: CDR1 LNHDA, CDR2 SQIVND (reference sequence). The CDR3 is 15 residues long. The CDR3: CASSLATEGNQPQHF. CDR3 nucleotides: TGTGCCAGTAGTTTGGCCACGGAGGGCAATCAGCCCCAGCATTTT.

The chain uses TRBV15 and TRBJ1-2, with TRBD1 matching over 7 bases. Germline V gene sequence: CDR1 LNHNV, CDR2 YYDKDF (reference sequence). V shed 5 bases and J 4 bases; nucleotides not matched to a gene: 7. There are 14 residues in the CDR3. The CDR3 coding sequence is TGTGCCACCAGCCCTCGGAGGGACAGCTATGGCTACACCTTC. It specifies CATSPRRDSYGYTF.

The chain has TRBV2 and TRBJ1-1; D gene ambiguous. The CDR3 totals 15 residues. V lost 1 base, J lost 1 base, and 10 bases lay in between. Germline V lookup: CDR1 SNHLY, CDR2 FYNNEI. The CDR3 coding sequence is TGTGCCAGCAGTGAAGAAGGAGGCGGGAACACTGAAGCTTTCTTT. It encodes CASSEEGGGNTEAFF.